This T cell receptor (beta chain) was sequenced for a study of blood T cell repertoires in COVID-19. Across the whole study: The samples span acute and convalescent COVID-19 from the United States, Italy and Spain. Sources were T cells, B-cell-depleted T cells, or PBMCs; the material itself was cDNA or gDNA.

Original analysis: For nucleated cells, counts were estimated from reference gene primer amplification. Sequencing used immunoSEQ multiplex PCR; TCRdb keeps in-frame clones, though not all of them. V, J and clone size are those of that table, while D and trimming were read from the DNA. This table holds about 110,000 clones, over 70% found once. This CDR3 spans 15 amino acids. The J segment lost 5 bases and the V segment lost 7 bases, leaving 8 bases of the junction unmatched. The germline CDR1 and CDR2 sequences are MDHEN and SYDVKM. The TCR sequence derives from a human donor in a cohort sampled during active or convalescent COVID-19. The chain combines TRBV28 with TRBJ2-5, with 12 positions matching TRBD2. The sequenced sample consisted of peripheral blood. CDR3 nucleotides: TGTGCCAGCAAAGGAGGGCTAGCGGGAGGGGAGACCCAGTACTTC. This codes for CASKGGLAGGETQYF.